The 13 T cell receptor beta chains given below trace back to one sample, sequenced in a study of blood T cell repertoires in COVID-19. Only in-frame clones appear in the TCRdb table, and some are missing; sequencing was by immunoSEQ multiplex PCR. The sample has approximately 530,000 clones, 85% to 90% seen once. Sample: peripheral blood. Source of these receptors: a woman aged 45-65 years with COVID-19, enrolled during active disease.

Remarks on this clone: Compared with germline, one end of the junction differs, possibly owing to a read error. This chain links TRBV11-1 with TRBJ1-6; 7 bases are a match to TRBD1. There are 15 residues in the CDR3. CDR1 SGHAT and CDR2 FQDESV come from the germline V gene (reference sequence). The CDR3 DNA is TGTGCCAACAGCTTATTAGGGGGCTCAGGTTCACCCCTCCACTTT. Its translation: CANSLLGGSGSPLHF.

The chain has TRBV7-2 and TRBJ2-7; 12 bases are shared with TRBD2. The germline CDR1 and CDR2 sequences are SGHTA and FQGNSA. V shed 2 bases, J shed 1 base, and the junction held 9 bases outside the gene matches. The CDR3 runs to 18 residues. CDR3 protein: CASSLRTSGVVGSYEQYF. CDR3 nucleotides: TGTGCCAGCAGCTTAAGGACTAGCGGGGTAGTCGGGTCCTACGAGCAGTACTTC.

The rearrangement links TRBV6-2 or TRBV6-3 to TRBJ2-1, with 9 bases fitting TRBD2. The germline V gene encodes CDR1 MNHEY and CDR2 SVGEGT. Trimming at V came to 2 bases and at J to 4 bases, leaving 15 bases not matched to a gene. The CDR3 has 19 amino acids. The CDR3 bases are TGTGCCAGCAGTTACGTCGCGACTAGCGGAAAAAACCAATACAATGAGCAGTTCTTC. Translating it yields CASSYVATSGKNQYNEQFF.

Turning to this clone: Other DNA sequences from this sample encode an identical CDR3 as well. The rearrangement joins TRBV5-1 to TRBJ1-1, with D perhaps TRBD1 (6 bases). CDR1 is SGHRS and CDR2 is YFSETQ in the germline V gene. Trimming removed 1 base from V and 2 bases from J, with 9 bases in between. CDR3 length equals 14 residues. This CDR3 reads CASSLTGTNTEAFF. The CDR3 bases are TGCGCCAGCAGCTTGACAGGGACCAACACTGAAGCTTTCTTT.

In its sample, this clone was seen once. The V call is TRBV2, the J call TRBJ2-3; maybe TRBD1 (5 bases). V was trimmed by 5 bases and J by 0 bases, leaving 9 bases between them. Germline assignment: CDR1 SNHLY and CDR2 FYNNEI. CDR3 length: 14 amino acids. CDR3 DNA sequence: TGTGCCAGCAGTTGGACACTTAGCACAGATACGCAGTATTTT. It translates to CASSWTLSTDTQYF.

The V gene is TRBV7-2, the J gene TRBJ2-4; D is perhaps TRBD2 (5 bases). Trimming took off 2 bases at V and 5 bases at J, with 10 bases between the two ends. This CDR3 spans 14 amino acids. The germline CDR1 and CDR2 sequences are SGHTA and FQGNSA. The CDR3, as DNA: TGTGCCAGCAGCTTATCCGGGGTAGAAAACATTCAGTACTTC. Translation: CASSLSGVENIQYF.

The rearrangement uses TRBV3-1 (or the pseudogene TRBV3-2) and TRBJ1-2; TRBD1 matches at 8 bases. The CDR3 loop spans 16 amino acids. V lost 3 bases and J lost 4; bases outside the gene matches: 10. Germline lookup yields CDR1 LGHDT and CDR2 YNNKEL (reference sequence). CDR3 sequence: CASSQGTGGSGYGYTF. DNA of the CDR3: TGTGCCAGCAGCCAGGGTACAGGGGGGTCTGGCTATGGCTACACCTTC.

DNA of the CDR3: TGTGCCAGCAGTGAACTTCAGTATAATGAGCAGTTCTTC. Protein product: CASSELQYNEQFF. The chain is built from TRBV2 and TRBJ2-1, with unresolved D. V was cut by 2 bases and J by 7 bases, with 9 bases left in between. The CDR3 extends over 13 amino acids. The germline gives CDR1 SNHLY, CDR2 FYNNEI.

On this clone itself: The sample carries other DNA sequences with the same CDR3. J is TRBJ1-5 and V is TRBV5-1; 7 nucleotides match TRBD1. The CDR3 sequence is 15 residues long. J was trimmed by 1 base and V by 0 bases; bases with no gene match: 1. The V gene's germline CDR1 is SGHRS and CDR2 YFSETQ. The CDR3 DNA is TGCGCCAGCAGCTTGGGACAGGGAAGCAATCAGCCCCAGCATTTT. Its protein product is CASSLGQGSNQPQHF.

The rearrangement links TRBV6-1 to TRBJ1-2, with a possible D match to TRBD1 (6 bases). The CDR3 length is 15 residues. Germline V gene sequence: CDR1 MNHNS, CDR2 SASEGT. V lost 3 bases, J lost 3 bases, and 14 bases lay in between. CDR3 in amino acids: CASSEAHTGYYGYTF. The DNA for the CDR3 is TGTGCCAGCAGTGAGGCGCATACAGGGTACTATGGCTACACCTTC.

A word on this clone: At one boundary the junction diverges from the germline segment, which might be a read error. The same CDR3 also results from other DNA sequences found in this sample. This rearrangement joins TRBV6-1 to TRBJ1-2, with 7 bases identical to TRBD1. Germline-derived CDR1 and CDR2 are MNHNS and SASEGT. This CDR3 has 14 amino acids. CDR3 in amino acids: CASSEDRVSYGYTF. The DNA for the CDR3 is TGTGCCAGCAGCGAAGACAGGGTGTCCTATGGCTACACCTTC.

A few counts support this clone. The V gene is TRBV24-1, the J gene TRBJ2-2; D may be TRBD1 (5 bases). Per germline, CDR1 KGHDR and CDR2 SFDVKD. CDR3 length: 14 amino acids. With 7 bases removed from V and 3 bases from J, the gap between germline ends came to 11 bases. The CDR3 sequence: CATSRAGYTGELFF. CDR3 nucleotides: TGTGCCACCAGCCGGGCAGGGTACACCGGGGAGCTGTTTTTT.

The chain couples TRBV6-1 to TRBJ1-4, with D possibly matching TRBD1 (5 bases). V was cut by 2 bases and J by 8 bases, with 18 bases left in between. The CDR3 spans 16 residues. Germline V gene data show CDR1 as MNHNS and CDR2 as SASEGT. The CDR3 DNA reads as TGTGCCAGCAGTGAACAAGTGGTGGGGCGGGGGGAAAAACTGTTTTTT. This translates into CASSEQVVGRGEKLFF.